This entry lists 2 T cell receptor beta chains sequenced from one sample in a study of post-analysis software for immune sequencing data. These receptors' targets are unknown. Findings and limits, study-wide: In patients, about five TRBV segments were more frequent than in controls, with TRBV5-6, TRBV5-1 and TRBV20-1 among them.

Unique-molecular-identifier-tagged TCR beta cDNA libraries were used. MiXCR, applied by TCRdb to the PCR reads, yields one record per CDR3 protein. Of some 190,000 distinct CDR3 sequences in the sample, 29% were seen once. Sequenced material: blood. The receptors stem from a girl aged 2-17 years with multiple sclerosis.

Ten or more counts support this clonotype. The chain carries TRBV3-1 and TRBJ2-5; 7 bases fit TRBD2. The CDR3 sequence is 15 residues long. CDR1 is LGHDT and CDR2 is YNNKEL in the germline V gene (reference sequence). V shed 4 bases and J 2 bases; nucleotides not matched to a gene: 7. The CDR3 is CASSPPGGSQETQYF. CDR3 DNA sequence: TGTGCCAGCAGCCCCCCGGGGGGATCGCAAGAGACCCAGTACTTC.

The sample holds a few counts of this clonotype. This chain links TRBV10-3 with TRBJ2-3; the D gene is possibly TRBD1 (5 bases). CDR3 length equals 15 residues. The germline V gene encodes CDR1 ENHRY and CDR2 SYGVKD. The ends were cut back, 3 bases at V and 5 bases at J, with 15 bases in the middle. The CDR3 DNA sequence: TGTGCCATCAGTGATTGGGGCGGCCGCCAAGATACGCAGTATTTT. Protein: CAISDWGGRQDTQYF.